This paragraph covers one T cell receptor (beta chain) sequence. After constant-region reverse-primer amplification, full-length variable regions underwent semi-nested PCR with Nested Universal Primer A. TCRdb re-analysed the 5' RACE reads in MiXCR, keeping a single row per CDR3 protein. The sample lists about 60,000 distinct CDR3 sequences; 25% to 35% were seen once. This CDR3 has 14 amino acids. Trimming pared 11 bases from V and 6 bases from J, leaving 21 bases between. Germline V gene lookup returns CDR1 MNHEY and CDR2 SVGAGI. Purified naive CD4+ T cells were depleted of CD25+ Tregs. The chain uses TRBV6-5 and TRBJ2-3, with D hard to call. This clonotype was sampled from a female donor with breast cancer. Sequencing was performed on tumor-infiltrating naive CD4+ T cells sorted from the breast tumor. The subset here: naive CD4+ T cells, CD4+CD45RA+CD25-. CDR3 loop: CAGTTASRLDTQYF. The CDR3 coding sequence is TGTGCCGGCACCACCGCCTCCCGGTTGGATACGCAGTATTTT.